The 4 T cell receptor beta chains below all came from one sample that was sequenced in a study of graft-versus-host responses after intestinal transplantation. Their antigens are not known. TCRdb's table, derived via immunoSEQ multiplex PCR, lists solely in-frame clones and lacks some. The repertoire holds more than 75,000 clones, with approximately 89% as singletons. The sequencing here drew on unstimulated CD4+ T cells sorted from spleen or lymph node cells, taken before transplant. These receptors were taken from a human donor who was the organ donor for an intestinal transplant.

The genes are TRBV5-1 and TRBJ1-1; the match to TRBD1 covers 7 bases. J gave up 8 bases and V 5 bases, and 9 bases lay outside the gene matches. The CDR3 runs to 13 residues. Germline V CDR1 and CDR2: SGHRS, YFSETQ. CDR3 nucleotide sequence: TGCGCCAGCAGGAACAGGGGAACTGAAGAAGCTTTCTTT. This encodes CASRNRGTEEAFF.

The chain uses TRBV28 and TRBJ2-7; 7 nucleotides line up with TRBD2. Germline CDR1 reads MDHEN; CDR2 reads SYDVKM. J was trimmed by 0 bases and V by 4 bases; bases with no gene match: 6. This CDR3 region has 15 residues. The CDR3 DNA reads TGTGCCAGCAGTTCGGAGCGGGAAAGCTCCTACGAGCAGTACTTC. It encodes CASSSERESSYEQYF.

CDR3 DNA sequence: TGCGCCAGCAAATTCAACTTGGGGGCGGGTGAGACCCAGTACTTC. This sequence encodes CASKFNLGAGETQYF. This chain uses TRBV5-1 with TRBJ2-5; weak D call: TRBD1 (6 bases). V lost 6 bases and J 5 bases, leaving 20 bases between the germline ends. CDR1 is SGHRS and CDR2 is YFSETQ in the germline V gene. CDR3 length: 15 residues. Looking up the rest from reference TRBV5-1 and TRBJ2-5 gives the full variable domain: KAGVTQTPRYLIKTRGQQVTLSCSPISGHRSVSWYQQTPGQGLQFLFEYFSETQRNKGNFPGRFSGRQFSNSRSEMNVSTLELGDSALYLCASKFNLGAGETQYFGPGTRLLVL.

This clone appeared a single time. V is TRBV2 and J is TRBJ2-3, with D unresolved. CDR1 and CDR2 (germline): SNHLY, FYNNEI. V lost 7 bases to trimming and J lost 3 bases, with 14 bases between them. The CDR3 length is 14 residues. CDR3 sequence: CASTQFPSTDTQYF. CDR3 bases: TGTGCCAGCACACAGTTCCCCTCGACAGATACGCAGTATTTT.